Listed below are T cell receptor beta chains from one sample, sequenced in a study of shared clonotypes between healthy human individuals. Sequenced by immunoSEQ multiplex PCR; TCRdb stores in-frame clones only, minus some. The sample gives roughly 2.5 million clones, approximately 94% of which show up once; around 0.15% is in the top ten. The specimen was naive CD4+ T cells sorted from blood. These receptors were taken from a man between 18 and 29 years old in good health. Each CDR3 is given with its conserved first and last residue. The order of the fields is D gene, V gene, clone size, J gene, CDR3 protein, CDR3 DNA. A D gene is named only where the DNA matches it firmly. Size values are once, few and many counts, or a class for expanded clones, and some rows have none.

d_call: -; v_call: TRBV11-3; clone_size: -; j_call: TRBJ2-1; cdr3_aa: CASSLASYNEQFF; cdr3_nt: TGTGCCAGCAGCTTAGCCTCTTACAATGAGCAGTTCTTC
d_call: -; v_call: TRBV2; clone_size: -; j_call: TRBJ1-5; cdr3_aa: CASNLITGPNQPQHF; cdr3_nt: TGTGCCAGCAACCTAATTACAGGGCCCAATCAGCCCCAGCATTTT
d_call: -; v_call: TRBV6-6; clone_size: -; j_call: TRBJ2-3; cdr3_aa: CASSYPSNTDTQYF; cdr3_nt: TGTGCCAGCAGTTACCCCTCAAATACAGATACGCAGTATTTT
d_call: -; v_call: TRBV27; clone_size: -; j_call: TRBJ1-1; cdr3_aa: CASSRYGGVNTEAFF; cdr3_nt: TGTGCCAGCAGTAGATACGGAGGGGTGAACACTGAAGCTTTCTTT
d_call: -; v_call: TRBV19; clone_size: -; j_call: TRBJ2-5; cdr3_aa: CASSIEGMKTQYF; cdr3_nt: TGTGCCAGTAGTATTGAGGGGATGAAGACCCAGTACTTC
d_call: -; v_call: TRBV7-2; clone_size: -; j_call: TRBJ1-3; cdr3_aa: CASSFSGPSGNTIYF; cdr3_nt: TGTGCCAGCAGCTTTTCAGGTCCCTCTGGAAACACCATATATTTT
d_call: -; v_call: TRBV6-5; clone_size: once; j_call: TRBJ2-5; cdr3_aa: CASSYRVQETQYF; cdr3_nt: TGTGCCAGCAGTTACCGAGTCCAAGAGACCCAGTACTTC
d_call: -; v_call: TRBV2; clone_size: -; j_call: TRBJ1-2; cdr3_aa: CASSELGHQGYTF; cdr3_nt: TGTGCCAGCAGTGAACTGGGGCATCAAGGCTACACCTTC
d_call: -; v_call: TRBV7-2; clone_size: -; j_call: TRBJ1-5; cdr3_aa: CASSLGGSPNQPQHF; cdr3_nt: TGTGCCAGCAGCTTAGGGGGTTCCCCCAATCAGCCCCAGCATTTT
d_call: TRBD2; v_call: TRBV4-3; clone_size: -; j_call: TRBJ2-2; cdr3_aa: CASSPKSAGGLAGELFF; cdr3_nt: TGCGCCAGCAGCCCTAAATCGGCGGGAGGGTTAGCCGGGGAGCTGTTTTTT
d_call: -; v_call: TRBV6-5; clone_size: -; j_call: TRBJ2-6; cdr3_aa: CASSYLGSVGANVLTF; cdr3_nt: TGTGCCAGCAGTTACCTGGGGTCTGTTGGGGCCAACGTCCTGACTTTC